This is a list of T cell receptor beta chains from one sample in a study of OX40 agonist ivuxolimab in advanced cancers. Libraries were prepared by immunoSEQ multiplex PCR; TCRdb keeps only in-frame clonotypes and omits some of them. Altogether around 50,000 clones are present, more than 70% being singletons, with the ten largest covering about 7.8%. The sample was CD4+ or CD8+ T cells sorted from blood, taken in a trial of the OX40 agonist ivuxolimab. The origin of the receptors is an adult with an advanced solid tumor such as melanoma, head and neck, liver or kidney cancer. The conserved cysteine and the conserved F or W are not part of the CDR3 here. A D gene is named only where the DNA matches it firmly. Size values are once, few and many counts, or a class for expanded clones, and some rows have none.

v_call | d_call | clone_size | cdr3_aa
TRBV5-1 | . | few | ASSPDSYEQY
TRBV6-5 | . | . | ASMTNYGYT
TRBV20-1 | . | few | SAGGPLEQY
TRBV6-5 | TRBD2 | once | ASSQREASTDTQY
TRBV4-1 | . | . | ASSPTDTQETQY
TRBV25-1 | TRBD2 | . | ASRVREDEQF
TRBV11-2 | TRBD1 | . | ASSLATGGLFYEQY
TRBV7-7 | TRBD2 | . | ASSLIGGLAGINEQF
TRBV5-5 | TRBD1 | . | ASSGTGVSEKLF
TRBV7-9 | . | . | ASSLKGVTGELF
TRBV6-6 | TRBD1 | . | ASRAPRGHNEKLF
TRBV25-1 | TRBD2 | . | ASSEGLAGLNSYEQY
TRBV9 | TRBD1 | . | ASSGKGQGEPAGANVLT
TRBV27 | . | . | ASSRTNPTEAF
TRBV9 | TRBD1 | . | ASSVGRGGDGQGEQF
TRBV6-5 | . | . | ASRSAVSYEQY
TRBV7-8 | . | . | ASSVETQY
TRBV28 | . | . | ASSLQGTEQF
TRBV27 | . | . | ASSLMTLPNTQY
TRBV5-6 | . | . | ASSFEKSYGYT
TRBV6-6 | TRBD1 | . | ASRGQGYGYT
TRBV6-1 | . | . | ASSEGTGLRAF